This T cell receptor (beta chain) was sequenced during a study of spatial heterogeneity in lung cancer. Study at large: Sequence detection consistently recorded a greater number of beta-chain than alpha-chain sequences.

Study-wide points: Blood contained ubiquitous expanded tumor TCRs more at resection than at follow-up.

TCRdb re-analysed the 5' RACE reads in MiXCR, keeping a single row per CDR3 protein. The sample has 25,000 or so distinct CDR3 sequences; about 4.7% are singletons. Indicated time point: sample taken at primary tumor resection. The CDR3 is 15 amino acids. Germline values: CDR1 MNHNY, CDR2 SVGAGI (reference sequence). The V gene lost 4 bases and the J gene lost 2 bases, with 14 bases spanning the gap. This clonotype was observed at least ten times. Its antigen is currently unknown. The V call is TRBV6-6, the J call TRBJ2-5; D may be TRBD2 (5 bases). The sample here was PBMCs, taken at surgery. The receptor was isolated from a male donor with early-stage non-small cell lung cancer. The CDR3 nucleotides are TGTGCCAGCAGTTCCCCCGGGCCGGGGCAAGAGACCCAGTACTTC. Its translation is CASSSPGPGQETQYF.